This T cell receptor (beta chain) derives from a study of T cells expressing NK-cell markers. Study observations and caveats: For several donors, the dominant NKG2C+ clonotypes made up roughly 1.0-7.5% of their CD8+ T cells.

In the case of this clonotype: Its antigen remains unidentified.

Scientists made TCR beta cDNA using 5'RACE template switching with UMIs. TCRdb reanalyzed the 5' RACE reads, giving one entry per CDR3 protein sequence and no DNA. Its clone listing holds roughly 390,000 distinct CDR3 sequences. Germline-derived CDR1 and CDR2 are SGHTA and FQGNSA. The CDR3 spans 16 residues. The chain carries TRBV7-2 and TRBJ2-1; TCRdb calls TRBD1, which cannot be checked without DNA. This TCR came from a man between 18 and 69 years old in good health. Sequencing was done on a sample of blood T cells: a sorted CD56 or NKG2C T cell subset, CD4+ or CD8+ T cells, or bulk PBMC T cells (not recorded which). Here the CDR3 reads CASSQASGGFYNEQFF.